Shown below are 23 T cell receptor beta chains from a single sample sequenced in a study of long-term antiretroviral therapy in people with HIV. They ran version v3.0 of the immunoSEQ assay at survey level. Measured with immunoSEQ multiplex PCR; TCRdb has only the in-frame clones, and not every one. The sample records 30,000 to 40,000 clones, about 94% being singletons. The sequenced sample was unsorted PBMCs, obtained 4.1 years after starting antiretroviral therapy. The receptor source for this set is a woman between 45 and 60 years old with HIV.

The chain joins TRBV28 to TRBJ1-1; possible D gene TRBD1, 6 bases. The CDR3 has 15 residues. Germline loops: CDR1 MDHEN, CDR2 SYDVKM. V was pared by 6 bases and J by 0 bases, with 14 bases between. CDR3 in DNA: TGTGCCAGCAGCCGCACGGACAGACTGAACACTGAAGCTTTCTTT. Translation gives CASSRTDRLNTEAFF.

The chain carries TRBV11-2 and TRBJ2-5; perhaps TRBD1 as D (5 bases). The CDR3 runs 13 residues. Germline values: CDR1 SGHAT, CDR2 FQNNGV. Trimming removed 5 bases from V and 5 bases from J, with 12 bases in between. CDR3 nucleotides: TGTGCCAGCAGCCCCCCCCACAGGGAGACCCAGTACTTC. This sequence encodes CASSPPHRETQYF.

The J gene is TRBJ1-1, the V gene TRBV30, with unresolved D. Trimming took 6 bases from V and 0 from J, leaving 14 bases between them. This CDR3 has 14 amino acids. The germline V gene encodes CDR1 GTSNPN and CDR2 SVGIG (reference sequence). The CDR3 DNA is TGTGCCTGCACTTCGGGAGTAATGAACACTGAAGCTTTCTTT. It specifies CACTSGVMNTEAFF.

The chain employs TRBV5-3 and TRBJ2-5; 8 nucleotides line up with TRBD2. TRBV5-3 carries the ORF label, with uncertain function. The CDR3 totals 14 residues. Trimming took 5 bases from V and 9 from J; bases not matched to a gene: 12. The CDR3 region has the DNA TGTGCCAGAAGGACTAGCGCAAACTTTAGGGCCCAGTACTTC. Its protein is CARRTSANFRAQYF.

The rearrangement links TRBV2 to TRBJ1-1; tentatively, D is TRBD1 (5 bases). Looked up from germline, CDR1 is SNHLY and CDR2 is FYNNEI. V lost 7 bases to trimming and J lost 7 bases, with 19 bases between them. There are 14 residues in the CDR3. The CDR3 coding sequence is TGTGCCAGCAACCCACAGTGGACGGGGGGTGAAGCTTTCTTT. This codes for CASNPQWTGGEAFF.

The chain employs TRBV19 and TRBJ1-6, with D unresolved. V shed 6 bases and J shed 0 bases, with 12 bases lying between them. Germline CDR1 LNHDA, CDR2 SQIVND (reference sequence). The CDR3 has 16 amino acids. CDR3: CASRPSGSSYNSPLHF. In DNA, the CDR3 is TGTGCCAGTAGGCCCTCGGGGAGCTCCTATAATTCACCCCTCCACTTT.

The rearrangement links TRBV30 to TRBJ1-2, with a weak D call TRBD1 (6 bases). The CDR3 spans 14 residues. Trimming removed 3 bases from V and 4 bases from J, with 15 bases in between. Germline CDR1 and CDR2: GTSNPN and SVGIG (reference sequence). CDR3 in DNA: TGTGCCTGGAGAGACACAGGGTCTGGCTATGGCTACACCTTC. Amino acid sequence: CAWRDTGSGYGYTF. The variable domain in full, completed from reference TRBV30 and TRBJ1-2, reads SQTIHQWPATLVQPVGSPLSLECTVEGTSNPNLYWYRQAAGRGLQLLFYSVGIGQISSEVPQNLSASRPQDRQFILSSKKLLLSDSGFYLCAWRDTGSGYGYTFGSGTRLTVV.

This rearrangement joins TRBV7-8 to TRBJ2-1, with TRBD1 as a possible D gene (6 bases). The CDR3 is made up of 16 amino acids. The V and J ends lost 3 bases and 9 bases respectively, with 21 bases between them. Germline loops: CDR1 SGHVS, CDR2 FQNEAQ. CDR3 coding DNA: TGTGCCAGCAGCTTCTCAGGGGACCCGGGGAGCGGTGAGCAGTTCTTC. Its translation is CASSFSGDPGSGEQFF. The full variable domain, completed using reference TRBV7-8 and TRBJ2-1, is GAGVSQSPRYKVAKRGQDVALRCDPISGHVSLFWYQQALGQGPEFLTYFQNEAQLDKSGLPSDRFFAERPEGSVSTLKIQRTQQEDSAVYLCASSFSGDPGSGEQFFGPGTRLTVL.

The rearrangement joins TRBV5-4 to TRBJ2-5; TRBD2 matches at 7 bases. V dropped 0 bases and J dropped 1; count of bases not matched to a gene: 6. Germline V gene data show CDR1 as SGHNT and CDR2 as YYREEE (reference sequence). This CDR3 has 16 residues. CDR3 loop: CASSLALGGGQETQYF. CDR3 nucleotides: TGTGCCAGCAGCTTGGCCCTGGGGGGGGGCCAAGAGACCCAGTACTTC.

The chain uses TRBV7-2 and TRBJ1-3, with D perhaps matching TRBD1 (5 bases). The V gene's germline CDR1 is SGHTA and CDR2 FQGNSA. The length of the CDR3 is 17 residues. Trimming removed 5 bases from V and 0 bases from J, with 17 bases in between. CDR3 sequence: CASSPRARAFSGNTIYF. The CDR3 region has the DNA TGTGCCAGCAGCCCACGCGCCAGGGCCTTCTCTGGAAACACCATATATTTT.

The chain links TRBV6-6 to TRBJ2-7, with D possibly TRBD2 on 6 matching bases. The germline V gene encodes CDR1 MNHNY and CDR2 SVGAGI (reference sequence). The CDR3 is made up of 15 amino acids. Trimming shortened V by 7 bases and J by 6 bases, and 22 bases separated the two germline ends. CDR3 in DNA: TGTGCCAGCATCAAACCGGGACTGGGCGGATCCGAGCAGTACTTC. It translates to CASIKPGLGGSEQYF.

The chain recombines TRBV29-1 with TRBJ1-6; D gene unclear. The CDR3 is 13 residues long. Per germline, CDR1 SQVTM and CDR2 ANQGSEA. The ends were cut back, 4 bases at V and 9 bases at J, with 13 bases in the middle. The CDR3 coding sequence is TGCAGCGTTGCCTCAGGAATTGGTTCACCCCTCCACTTT. Translation gives CSVASGIGSPLHF.

The V call is TRBV5-1, the J call TRBJ1-1; D may be TRBD1 (5 bases). V was clipped by 4 bases and J by 1 base, with 11 bases between them. The CDR3 has 14 amino acids. Per the germline V gene, CDR1 is SGHRS and CDR2 is YFSETQ. Here the CDR3 reads CASSQTDRNTEAFF. The CDR3 DNA is TGCGCCAGCAGCCAGACAGATAGGAACACTGAAGCTTTCTTT.

This clone was recorded only once. The chain employs TRBV7-9 and TRBJ2-5; D unresolved. V gave up 5 bases and J gave up 5 bases, with 6 bases separating them. Germline values: CDR1 SEHNR, CDR2 FQNEAQ (reference sequence). The CDR3 loop spans 11 amino acids. DNA for the CDR3: TGTGCCAGCAGCCAAAAGGAGACCCAGTACTTC. Protein product: CASSQKETQYF. Complete variable domain (other parts from reference TRBV7-9 and TRBJ2-5): DTGVSQNPRHKITKRGQNVTFRCDPISEHNRLYWYRQTLGQGPEFLTYFQNEAQLEKSRLLSDRFSAERPKGSFSTLEIQRTEQGDSAMYLCASSQKETQYFGPGTRLLVL.

This CDR3 reads CASSSTGTGGYEQYF. CDR3 nucleotide sequence: TGTGCCAGCAGCTCGACCGGGACAGGGGGCTACGAGCAGTACTTC. This chain uses TRBV5-4 with TRBJ2-7, with 11 positions matching TRBD1. The J segment lost 3 bases and the V segment lost 3 bases, leaving 5 bases of the junction unmatched. From germline, CDR1 is SGHNT and CDR2 YYREEE (reference sequence). This CDR3 region has 15 residues.

This chain joins TRBV9 and TRBJ2-2; D may be TRBD2 (5 bases). Germline CDR1 reads SGDLS; CDR2 reads YYNGEE. This CDR3 contains 15 residues. V was cut by 0 bases and J by 3 bases, with 9 bases left in between. In DNA form, the CDR3 reads TGTGCCAGCAGCGTAGCCGGGGTTCACACCGGGGAGCTGTTTTTT. Translated, it gives CASSVAGVHTGELFF.

J is TRBJ2-5 and V is TRBV5-1, with a weak D call TRBD2 (6 bases). This CDR3 region has 13 residues. Trimming left V 4 bases short and J 2 bases short, with 9 bases between. Germline CDR1 SGHRS, CDR2 YFSETQ. CDR3 DNA sequence: TGCGCCAGCAGCCTTAGCGGTCAAGAGACCCAGTACTTC. This encodes CASSLSGQETQYF.

The chain carries TRBV19 and TRBJ1-5, with D hard to call. The CDR3 length is 15 residues. Germline V CDR1 and CDR2: LNHDA, SQIVND (reference sequence). V lost 1 base to trimming and J lost 2 bases, with 9 bases between them. CDR3: CASSIVAEGNQPQHF. The CDR3 nucleotides are TGTGCCAGTAGTATAGTGGCCGAAGGCAATCAGCCCCAGCATTTT.

The chain couples TRBV5-1 to TRBJ2-4, with TRBD2 matching over 12 bases. The junction had 2 bases not matched to a gene; V was cut back by 0 bases and J by 4 bases. Germline CDR1 SGHRS, CDR2 YFSETQ. CDR3 length: 16 residues. DNA for the CDR3: TGCGCCAGCAGCTTGGGACTAGCGGGGGCAAAAAACATTCAGTACTTC. It codes for CASSLGLAGAKNIQYF.

CDR3 sequence reads: CASSGGTQGYTF. The CDR3 region has the DNA TGCGCCAGCAGCGGGGGGACTCAGGGCTACACCTTC. The rearrangement links TRBV5-1 to TRBJ1-2; D possibly corresponds to TRBD1 (5 bases). V lost 4 bases and J lost 8, with 12 bases in between. The CDR3 loop spans 12 amino acids. Looked up from germline, CDR1 is SGHRS and CDR2 is YFSETQ.

The V gene is TRBV7-3, the J gene TRBJ2-5; 8 nucleotides line up with TRBD2. In germline, CDR1 is SGHTA, CDR2 FQGTGA. V was clipped by 5 bases and J by 7 bases; unmatched bases: 9. This CDR3 region has 14 residues. The DNA for the CDR3 is TGTGCCAGCAGCCCATCGGGGGGGGCCGGGACCCAGTACTTC. Protein sequence: CASSPSGGAGTQYF.

The chain has TRBV19 and TRBJ1-1; 8 bases match TRBD1. Trimming cost V 3 bases and J 5 bases; bases outside gene matches: 14. This CDR3 spans 17 amino acids. The V gene's germline CDR1 is LNHDA and CDR2 SQIVND (reference sequence). CDR3 in amino acids: CASSIRPGGIGRTEAFF. In DNA form, the CDR3 reads TGTGCCAGTAGTATCCGTCCAGGGGGCATCGGGAGGACTGAAGCTTTCTTT.

The V and J genes are TRBV5-8 and TRBJ1-5; D is unclear. The CDR3 has 11 residues. V was clipped by 4 bases and J by 4 bases, with 3 bases between them. CDR1 and CDR2 (germline): SGHTS, YDEGEE. CDR3 sequence reads: CASSENQPQHF. The CDR3 DNA is TGTGCCAGCAGCGAAAATCAGCCCCAGCATTTT. Using reference TRBV5-8 and TRBJ1-5 for the parts outside the CDR3, the full variable domain is EAGVTQSPTHLIKTRGQQATLRCSPISGHTSVYWYQQALGLGLQFLLWYDEGEERNRGNFPPRFSGRQFPNYSSELNVNALELEDSALYLCASSENQPQHFGDGTRLSIL.